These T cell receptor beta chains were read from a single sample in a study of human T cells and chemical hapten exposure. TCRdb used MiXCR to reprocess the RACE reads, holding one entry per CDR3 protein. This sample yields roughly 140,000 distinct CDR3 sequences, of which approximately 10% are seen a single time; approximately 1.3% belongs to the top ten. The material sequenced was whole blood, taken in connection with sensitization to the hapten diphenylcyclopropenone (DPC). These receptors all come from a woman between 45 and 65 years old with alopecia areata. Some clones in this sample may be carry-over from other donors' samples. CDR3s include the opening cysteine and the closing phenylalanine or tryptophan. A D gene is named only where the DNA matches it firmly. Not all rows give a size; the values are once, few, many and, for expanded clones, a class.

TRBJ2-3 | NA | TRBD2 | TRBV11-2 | CASSAQAGSRTDTQYF | TGTGCCAGCAGCGCCCAAGCGGGAAGTAGAACAGATACGCAGTATTTT
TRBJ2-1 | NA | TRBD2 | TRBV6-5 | CASSYSPFRAGVNYNEQFF | TGTGCCAGCAGTTACTCCCCGTTCCGAGCGGGAGTTAACTACAATGAGCAGTTCTTC
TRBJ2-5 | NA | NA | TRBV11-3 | CASSLTVSETQYF | TGTGCCAGCAGCTTGACAGTTTCGGAGACCCAGTACTTC
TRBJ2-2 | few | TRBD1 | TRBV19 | CASSRGQGANTGELFF | TGTGCCAGTAGTCGGGGACAGGGGGCTAACACCGGGGAGCTGTTTTTT
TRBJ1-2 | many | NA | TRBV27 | CASSFVQGYGYTF | TGTGCCAGCAGTTTTGTACAGGGCTACGGCTACACCTTC
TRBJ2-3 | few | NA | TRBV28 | CASSLERNRGTDTQYF | TGTGCCAGCAGTTTAGAACGGAATAGGGGCACAGATACGCAGTATTTT
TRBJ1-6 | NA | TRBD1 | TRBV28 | CASNLSGGDNSPLHF | TGTGCCAGCAACCTTTCAGGGGGCGATAATTCACCCCTCCACTTT
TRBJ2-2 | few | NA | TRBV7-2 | CASSPQRSTGELFF | TGTGCCAGCAGCCCACAGCGGAGCACCGGGGAGCTGTTTTTT
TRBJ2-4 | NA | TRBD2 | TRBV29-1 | CSVVASGGNIQYF | TGCAGCGTTGTGGCTAGCGGGGGCAACATTCAGTACTTC
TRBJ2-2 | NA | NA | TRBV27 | CASSWRVPNTGELFF | TGTGCCAGCAGTTGGCGGGTTCCGAACACCGGGGAGCTGTTTTTT
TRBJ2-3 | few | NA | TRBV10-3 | CAISDRRTSTDTQYF | TGTGCCATCAGTGATCGTAGGACTAGCACAGATACGCAGTATTTT
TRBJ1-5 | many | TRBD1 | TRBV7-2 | CASSLEDRGSNQPQHF | TGTGCCAGCAGCTTAGAGGACAGGGGTAGCAATCAGCCCCAGCATTTT
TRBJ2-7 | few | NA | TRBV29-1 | CSVPGTRSYEQYF | TGCAGCGTCCCCGGGACTCGCTCCTACGAGCAGTACTTC
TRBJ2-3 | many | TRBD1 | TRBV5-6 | CASSWGTGWLLPADTQYF | TGTGCCAGCAGCTGGGGGACAGGGTGGTTATTGCCTGCAGATACGCAGTATTTT
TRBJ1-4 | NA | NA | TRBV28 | CASSTPLAGAGDEKLFF | TGTGCCAGCAGTACCCCCCTTGCCGGGGCAGGGGATGAAAAACTGTTTTTT
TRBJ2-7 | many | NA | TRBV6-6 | CASSYSGQGYEQYF | TGTGCCAGCAGTTACTCGGGTCAGGGCTACGAGCAGTACTTC
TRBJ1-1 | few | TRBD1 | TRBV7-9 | CASSLDRGIGEAFF | TGTGCCAGCAGCTTGGACAGGGGAATCGGTGAAGCTTTCTTT
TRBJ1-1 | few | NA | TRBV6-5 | CASSYLPPNTEAFF | TGTGCCAGCAGTTACCTCCCTCCCAACACTGAAGCTTTCTTT
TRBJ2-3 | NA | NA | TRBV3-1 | CASSQDAFTDTQYF | TGTGCCAGCAGCCAAGACGCCTTCACAGATACGCAGTATTTT
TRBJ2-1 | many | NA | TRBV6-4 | CASSDSSGSAHEQFF | TGTGCCAGCAGTGACTCGAGTGGGTCCGCTCACGAGCAGTTCTTC
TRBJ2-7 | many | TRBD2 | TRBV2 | CAGPGTSGRDFLYEQYF | TGTGCCGGGCCCGGGACTAGCGGGAGGGACTTCCTCTACGAGCAGTACTTC
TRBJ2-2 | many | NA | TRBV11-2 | CASSLGGSSGELFF | TGTGCCAGCAGCTTAGGGGGTAGCAGCGGGGAGCTGTTTTTT
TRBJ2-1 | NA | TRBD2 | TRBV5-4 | CASSPSLAGPYNEQFF | TGTGCCAGCAGCCCGTCCCTAGCGGGGCCCTACAATGAGCAGTTCTTC
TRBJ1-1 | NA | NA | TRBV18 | CASSPPSITQNTEAFF | TGTGCCAGCTCACCACCGAGCATCACCCAGAACACTGAAGCTTTCTTT
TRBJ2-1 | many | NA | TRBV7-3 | CASSATSGYNEQFF | TGTGCCAGCAGCGCTACTAGTGGCTACAATGAGCAGTTCTTC
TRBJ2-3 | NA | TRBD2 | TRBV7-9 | CASSLSPLAESTDTQYF | TGTGCCAGCAGCCTATCCCCCCTAGCGGAGAGCACAGATACGCAGTATTTT
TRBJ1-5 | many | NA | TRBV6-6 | CASSYGGTQKKNQPQHF | TGTGCCAGCAGTTACGGGGGGACACAAAAGAAGAATCAGCCCCAGCATTTT